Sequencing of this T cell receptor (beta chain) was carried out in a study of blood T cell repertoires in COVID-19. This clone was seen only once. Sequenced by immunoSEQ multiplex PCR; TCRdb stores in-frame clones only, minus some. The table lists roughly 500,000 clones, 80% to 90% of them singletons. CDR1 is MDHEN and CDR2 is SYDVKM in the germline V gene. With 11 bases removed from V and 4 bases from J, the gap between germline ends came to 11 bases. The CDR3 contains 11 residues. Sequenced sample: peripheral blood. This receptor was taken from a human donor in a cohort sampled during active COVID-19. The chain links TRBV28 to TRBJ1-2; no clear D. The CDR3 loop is CAYSASYGYTF. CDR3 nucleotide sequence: TGTGCCTATAGTGCTAGCTATGGCTACACCTTC.